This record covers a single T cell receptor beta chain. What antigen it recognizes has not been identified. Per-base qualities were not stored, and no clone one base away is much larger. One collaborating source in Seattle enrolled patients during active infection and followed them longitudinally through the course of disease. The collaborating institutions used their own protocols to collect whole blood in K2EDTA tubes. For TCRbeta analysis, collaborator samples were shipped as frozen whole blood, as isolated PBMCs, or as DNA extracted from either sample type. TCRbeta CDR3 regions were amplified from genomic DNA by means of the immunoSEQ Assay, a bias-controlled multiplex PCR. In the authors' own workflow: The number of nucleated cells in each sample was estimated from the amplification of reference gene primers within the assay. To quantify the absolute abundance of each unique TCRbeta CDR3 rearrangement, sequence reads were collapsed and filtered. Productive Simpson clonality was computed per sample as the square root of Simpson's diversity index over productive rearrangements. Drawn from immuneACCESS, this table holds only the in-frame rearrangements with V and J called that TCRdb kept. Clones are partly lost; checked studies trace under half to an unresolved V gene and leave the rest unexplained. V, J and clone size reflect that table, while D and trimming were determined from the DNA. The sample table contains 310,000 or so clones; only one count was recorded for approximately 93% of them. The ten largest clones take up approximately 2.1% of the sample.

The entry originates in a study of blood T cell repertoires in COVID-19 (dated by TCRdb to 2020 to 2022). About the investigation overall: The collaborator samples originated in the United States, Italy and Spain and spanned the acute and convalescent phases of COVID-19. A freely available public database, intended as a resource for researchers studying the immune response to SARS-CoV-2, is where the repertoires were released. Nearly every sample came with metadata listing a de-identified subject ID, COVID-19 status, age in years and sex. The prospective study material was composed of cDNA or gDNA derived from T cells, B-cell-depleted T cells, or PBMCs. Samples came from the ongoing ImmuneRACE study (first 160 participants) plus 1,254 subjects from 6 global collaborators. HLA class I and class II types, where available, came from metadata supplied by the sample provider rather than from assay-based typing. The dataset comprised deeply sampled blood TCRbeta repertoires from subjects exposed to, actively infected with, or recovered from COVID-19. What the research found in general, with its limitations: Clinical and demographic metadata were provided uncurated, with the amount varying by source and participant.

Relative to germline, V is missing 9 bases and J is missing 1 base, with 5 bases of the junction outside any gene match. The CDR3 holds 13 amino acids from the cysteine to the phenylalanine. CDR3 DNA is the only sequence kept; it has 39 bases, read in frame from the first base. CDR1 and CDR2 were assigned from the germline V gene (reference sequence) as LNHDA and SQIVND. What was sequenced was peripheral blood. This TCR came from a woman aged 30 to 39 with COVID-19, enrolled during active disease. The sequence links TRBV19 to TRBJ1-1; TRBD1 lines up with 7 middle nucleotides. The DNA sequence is TGTGCCAGCTACAGGGGAAAGAACACTGAAGCTTTCTTT. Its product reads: CASYRGKNTEAFF.